This T cell receptor beta chain was found in a study of shared clonotypes between healthy human individuals. The ends were cut back, 5 bases at V and 4 bases at J, with 20 bases in the middle. CDR3 length equals 16 residues. CDR1 MNHEY and CDR2 SMNVEV come from the germline V gene (reference sequence). Source study methods: ImmunoSEQ only sent back junction sequences with no quality scores, so filtering was done differently. The protocol was immunoSEQ multiplex PCR, while the TCRdb copy is restricted to in-frame clones and leaves out a portion. V and J calls and clone size are as listed in that table; D and trimming were resolved from the DNA. The data contain 800,000 or so clones, about 96% of them singletons. Naivety among CD8 cells was defined by CD45RO negativity and positive CCR7 selection, thereby excluding terminally differentiated effector memory CD45RA+ cells.

This sequence originates from a man aged 30 to 39 in good health. The material sequenced was naive CD8+ T cells sorted from blood. V and J are TRBV27 and TRBJ1-1; a weak D match, TRBD1 (5 bases). The CDR3 loop reads CASSEMGPGWVTEAFF. CDR3 coding DNA: TGTGCCAGCAGTGAAATGGGACCGGGATGGGTCACTGAAGCTTTCTTT.